The 7 T cell receptor beta chains below come from one sample, sequenced in a study of cytomegalovirus exposure and HLA in healthy donors. Primers for the PCR totalled 60 Vbeta and 13 Jbeta. The method was immunoSEQ multiplex PCR; TCRdb's version includes in-frame clones alone and lacks a portion of them. The sample lists about 150,000 clones; 65% to 75% were seen once. Sequenced: PBMCs. The receptors were gathered from a man in his late teens or twenties in good health and CMV-seronegative.

This clone was seen only a few times. The chain couples TRBV4-1 to TRBJ1-5; D might be TRBD1 (6 bases). The germline gives CDR1 MGHRA, CDR2 YSYEKL. Trimming took 1 base from V and 3 from J, leaving 13 bases between them. The CDR3 is 16 residues long. The CDR3 loop is CASSQGFQGSNQPQHF. The CDR3 DNA is TGCGCCAGCAGCCAAGGTTTTCAGGGGTCCAATCAGCCCCAGCATTTT.

The rearrangement uses TRBV2 and TRBJ2-5; no definite D call. CDR1 is SNHLY, CDR2 FYNNEI, per germline. V dropped 2 bases and J dropped 1 base, with 8 bases sitting between them. CDR3 size: 14 residues. The CDR3 DNA follows: TGTGCCAGCAGTGAACCCGACTTCCAAGAGACCCAGTACTTC. This encodes CASSEPDFQETQYF.

As regards this clone: At one boundary the junction diverges from the germline segment, which might be a read error. The chain uses TRBV27 and TRBJ2-6, with D perhaps TRBD1 (5 bases). CDR3 size: 14 residues. Germline assignment: CDR1 MNHEY and CDR2 SMNVEV (reference sequence). CDR3 in amino acids: CASSFTAGANGLTF. The CDR3 DNA sequence: TGTGCCAGCAGTTTTACGGCTGGGGCCAACGGCCTGACTTTC.

Only a few counts were recorded for this clone. The CDR3 coding sequence is TGTGCCATCAGTGGTGGACAGGGGGCGGGAGAGCAGTACTTC. As protein: CAISGGQGAGEQYF. The chain has TRBV10-3 and TRBJ2-5; 11 bases agree with TRBD1. Germline V gene data show CDR1 as ENHRY and CDR2 as SYGVKD. The ends lost 4 bases at V and 11 bases at J; junction bases unmatched: 9. This CDR3 has 14 amino acids.

J is TRBJ2-2 and V is TRBV6-4, with TRBD1 matching 8 bases. The CDR3 loop spans 15 amino acids. Germline values: CDR1 MRHNA, CDR2 SNTAGT. V shed 0 bases, J shed 6 bases, and the junction held 3 bases outside the gene matches. The CDR3 region is CASSDSKGQAGELFF. The CDR3 bases are TGTGCCAGCAGTGACTCAAAGGGACAGGCCGGGGAGCTGTTTTTT.

This rearrangement joins TRBV30 to TRBJ1-3; the D is unclear. Trimming removed 7 bases from V and 0 bases from J, with 7 bases in between. CDR1 and CDR2 (germline): GTSNPN, SVGIG (reference sequence). The CDR3 runs to 12 residues. This chain's CDR3 is CASTVSGNTIYF. The CDR3 region has the DNA TGTGCCTCCACTGTCTCTGGAAACACCATATATTTT.

V usage is TRBV5-1 and J usage is TRBJ1-6; D unclear. Per germline, CDR1 SGHRS and CDR2 YFSETQ. This CDR3 contains 14 residues. V was pared by 0 bases and J by 5 bases, with 6 bases between. The CDR3 here is CASSLASDNSPLHF. The CDR3 DNA reads as TGCGCCAGCAGCTTGGCTTCGGATAATTCACCCCTCCACTTT.